Below, 28 T cell receptor beta chains from the same sample are listed, as sequenced in a study of OX40 agonist ivuxolimab in advanced cancers. The table came from immunoSEQ multiplex PCR; TCRdb's copy has only in-frame clones and leaves some out. The sample lists about 85,000 clones, about 88% occurring once. The input for sequencing was CD4+ or CD8+ T cells sorted from blood, taken in a trial of the OX40 agonist ivuxolimab. The receptors were sampled from an adult with an advanced solid tumor such as melanoma, head and neck, liver or kidney cancer.

J is TRBJ2-1 and V is TRBV7-9; TRBD2 might be the D (5 bases). Deletions cut 0 bases from V and 2 bases from J, with 8 bases between. CDR3 length: 15 amino acids. The germline gives CDR1 SEHNR, CDR2 FQNEAQ (reference sequence). The CDR3 reads CASSLAGETYNEQFF. The CDR3 DNA reads as TGTGCCAGCAGCTTAGCGGGAGAAACCTACAATGAGCAGTTCTTC.

The gene calls are TRBV7-2 and TRBJ2-7, with D unresolved. The V end was cut by 7 bases, the J end by 0 bases, with 13 bases between. This CDR3 comprises 14 residues. Germline V gene sequence: CDR1 SGHTA, CDR2 FQGNSA. The CDR3 loop reads CASTGRASSYEQYF. The CDR3, as DNA: TGTGCCAGCACAGGAAGAGCGAGCTCCTACGAGCAGTACTTC.

This clone was seen once. The chain uses TRBV5-6 and TRBJ1-6; D is uncertain. Deletions cut 0 bases from V and 2 bases from J, with 12 bases between. Germline loops: CDR1 SGHDT, CDR2 YYEEEE. The CDR3 loop spans 17 amino acids. CDR3 amino acids: CASSLGRVRTYNSPLHF. The CDR3 nucleotides are TGTGCCAGCAGCTTGGGTCGGGTCAGGACCTATAATTCACCCCTCCACTTT. The full variable domain, in which reference TRBV5-6 and TRBJ1-6 provide the parts outside the CDR3, is DAGVTQSPTHLIKTRGQQVTLRCSPKSGHDTVSWYQQALGQGPQFIFQYYEEEERQRGNFPDRFSGHQFPNYSSELNVNALLLGDSALYLCASSLGRVRTYNSPLHFGNGTRLTVT.

V gene TRBV27 combines with J gene TRBJ1-2; D remains unclear. Trimming removed 0 bases from V and 7 bases from J, with 12 bases in between. CDR1 is MNHEY, CDR2 SMNVEV, per germline (reference sequence). The CDR3 length is 14 residues. The DNA for the CDR3 is TGTGCCAGCAGTTTATCTCGGGTTCAAGGTGGCTACACCTTC. Translated: CASSLSRVQGGYTF.

The rearrangement joins TRBV30 to TRBJ1-5; TRBD1 is a possible D gene (6 bases). This CDR3 is 14 amino acids long. CDR1 GTSNPN and CDR2 SVGIG come from the germline V gene (reference sequence). The germline V and J ends were trimmed by 6 bases and 0 bases, with 12 bases remaining between them. The CDR3 loop is CACTGIHSNQPQHF. The CDR3 region has the DNA TGTGCCTGCACAGGGATTCATAGCAATCAGCCCCAGCATTTT.

This chain uses TRBV6-4 with TRBJ2-2; D could derive from TRBD1 or TRBD2 (5 bases each). The CDR3 contains 18 residues. Germline CDR1 and CDR2: MRHNA and SNTAGT. Trimming shortened V by 0 bases and J by 5 bases, and 19 bases separated the two germline ends. The CDR3 DNA reads TGTGCCAGCAGTGACTCGCCCTTCCTAGGGACGGGGACCGGGGAGCTGTTTTTT. Amino acid sequence: CASSDSPFLGTGTGELFF.

J is TRBJ2-1 and V is TRBV30, with D perhaps matching TRBD2 (5 bases). The CDR3 runs to 15 residues. The germline V gene encodes CDR1 GTSNPN and CDR2 SVGIG (reference sequence). Trimming took 0 bases from V and 10 from J, leaving 19 bases between them. The CDR3 bases are TGTGCCTGGAGTGTCCAACCGGGGTCACGGATCGAGCAGTTCTTC. It specifies CAWSVQPGSRIEQFF.

The chain joins TRBV28 to TRBJ1-3; perhaps TRBD1 as D (5 bases). Trimming stripped 2 bases from V and 3 bases from J, with 5 bases between. The CDR3 has 13 amino acids. Germline V gives CDR1 MDHEN, CDR2 SYDVKM. The CDR3 nucleotides are TGTGCCAGCAGTTTACAGGGTGGAAACACCATATATTTT. Its protein is CASSLQGGNTIYF.

The chain carries TRBV21-1 and TRBJ2-7; the table's D call, TRBD1, has no DNA check behind it. TRBV21-1 is reported as a pseudogene. The CDR3 is made up of 15 amino acids. The CDR3 loop is CASSKDQDRTYEQYV. The CDR3, as DNA: TGTGCCAGCAGCAAAGACCAGGACAGAACCTACGAGCAGTACGTC.

DNA for the CDR3: TGTGCCAGCAGCTCCCAGGGGGGCACCCTAAATGAAAAACTGTTTTTT. Amino acids: CASSSQGGTLNEKLFF. This chain joins TRBV7-2 and TRBJ1-4, with TRBD1 matching 7 bases. CDR3 length: 16 amino acids. Germline V gene lookup returns CDR1 SGHTA and CDR2 FQGNSA. The V segment lost 4 bases and the J segment 5 bases; nucleotides outside the gene matches: 10.

This clone was recorded a few times. The chain is built from TRBV20-1 and TRBJ1-3; D call uncertain. The CDR3 is 10 amino acids. Germline V gene data show CDR1 as DFQATT and CDR2 as SNEGSKA (reference sequence). V was pared by 0 bases and J by 14 bases, with 8 bases between. CDR3 in amino acids: CSARDTGLYF. The CDR3 bases are TGCAGTGCTAGAGATACGGGCCTATATTTT.

The V and J genes are TRBV9 and TRBJ2-7, with D perhaps TRBD1 or TRBD2 (5 bases each). The CDR3 consists of 15 residues. The V and J ends lost 0 bases and 5 bases respectively, with 15 bases between them. From germline, CDR1 is SGDLS and CDR2 YYNGEE. The CDR3, as DNA: TGTGCCAGCAGCGTAGGAGGGGTATTACTGAACGAGCAGTACTTC. Protein product: CASSVGGVLLNEQYF.

V usage is TRBV18 and J usage is TRBJ2-5; D tentatively fits TRBD1 or TRBD2 (5 bases each). Germline CDR1 reads KGHSH; CDR2 reads LQKENI. The CDR3 consists of 16 residues. The ends were cut back, 1 base at V and 1 base at J, with 13 bases in the middle. This CDR3 reads CASSPLGTRGQETQYF. CDR3 bases: TGTGCCAGCTCACCACTCGGGACCCGGGGCCAAGAGACCCAGTACTTC.

This chain uses TRBV2 with TRBJ2-2, with 10 bases lining up with TRBD2. The V segment lost 4 bases and the J segment 6 bases; nucleotides outside the gene matches: 14. Germline-derived CDR1 and CDR2 are SNHLY and FYNNEI. The CDR3 has 18 residues. The DNA for the CDR3 is TGTGCCAGCAGTGTATTTGCCAGCGGGAGGGTAATGGCCGGGGAGCTGTTTTTT. Translated: CASSVFASGRVMAGELFF.

The chain is built from TRBV9 and TRBJ2-1; the D is unclear. The CDR3 loop spans 12 amino acids. V dropped 3 bases and J dropped 5 bases, with 6 bases sitting between them. Per germline, CDR1 SGDLS and CDR2 YYNGEE. The CDR3 protein is CASSGRDNEQFF. The CDR3 DNA follows: TGTGCCAGCAGCGGGAGAGACAATGAGCAGTTCTTC.

The CDR3: CASSQRDRAGQPQHF. Written as DNA, the CDR3 is TGTGCCAGCAGCCAACGGGACAGGGCAGGACAGCCCCAGCATTTT. V usage is TRBV7-8 and J usage is TRBJ1-5; 9 bases line up with TRBD1. This CDR3 contains 15 residues. The germline V gene has CDR1 SGHVS and CDR2 FQNEAQ. Trimming took 5 bases from V and 7 from J; bases not matched to a gene: 9.

This chain connects TRBV6-5 to TRBJ2-1, with 12 bases identical to TRBD2. J gave up 5 bases and V 5 bases, and 1 base lay outside the gene matches. The CDR3 sequence is 14 residues long. The germline V gene encodes CDR1 MNHEY and CDR2 SVGAGI. CDR3 sequence (DNA): TGTGCCAGCAGTCTAGCGGGGGGGCACAATGAGCAGTTCTTC. Its translation: CASSLAGGHNEQFF.

The V gene is TRBV13, the J gene TRBJ2-7; tentatively, D is TRBD2 (5 bases). V lost 4 bases and J lost 4, with 17 bases in between. CDR3 length: 15 residues. Germline V gene data show CDR1 as PRHDT and CDR2 as FYEKMQ (reference sequence). This CDR3 is CASSSAKLREYEQYF. The CDR3 region has the DNA TGTGCCAGCAGCTCCGCCAAACTGAGGGAGTACGAGCAGTACTTC.

The rearrangement links TRBV5-6 to TRBJ1-2; D is ambiguous. Germline assignment: CDR1 SGHDT and CDR2 YYEEEE. Trimming pared 0 bases from V and 3 bases from J, leaving 9 bases between. The length of the CDR3 is 14 residues. CDR3 region: CASSLEGWDYGYTF. The CDR3 nucleotides are TGTGCCAGCAGCTTGGAGGGTTGGGACTATGGCTACACCTTC.

This clone occurred once. This chain connects TRBV19 to TRBJ1-5, with D perhaps TRBD1 (6 bases). Trimming cost V 2 bases and J 6 bases, with 17 bases left between them. The CDR3 covers 16 residues. Germline assignment: CDR1 LNHDA and CDR2 SQIVND (reference sequence). CDR3: CASSITQGGGPQPQHF. CDR3 in DNA: TGTGCCAGTAGTATAACCCAGGGCGGGGGGCCTCAGCCCCAGCATTTT.

The chain links TRBV28 to TRBJ1-5; TRBD1 matches 7 bases. From germline, CDR1 is MDHEN and CDR2 SYDVKM. The ends lost 3 bases at V and 4 bases at J; junction bases unmatched: 6. The CDR3 consists of 15 residues. The CDR3 DNA sequence: TGTGCCAGCAGTTTCCTGACAGGGAATAATCAGCCCCAGCATTTT. It specifies CASSFLTGNNQPQHF.

This chain joins TRBV4-1 and TRBJ2-3; 7 bases agree with TRBD1. V shed 1 base and J 2 bases; nucleotides not matched to a gene: 6. This CDR3 has 16 residues. The germline V gene encodes CDR1 MGHRA and CDR2 YSYEKL. The CDR3 nucleotides read TGCGCCAGCAGCCAAGCTGAGGGGGCTTACACAGATACGCAGTATTTT. Translating gives CASSQAEGAYTDTQYF.

The rearrangement joins TRBV18 to TRBJ2-7; D is unresolved. CDR3 length equals 14 residues. CDR1 is KGHSH and CDR2 is LQKENI in the germline V gene. V was trimmed by 5 bases and J by 1 base, leaving 12 bases between them. CDR3 sequence reads: CASSSTLGSYEQYF. DNA of the CDR3: TGTGCCAGCTCATCGACCCTCGGGTCCTACGAGCAGTACTTC.

The chain carries TRBV19 and TRBJ2-5; 8 bases are a match to TRBD1. Germline-derived CDR1 and CDR2 are LNHDA and SQIVND (reference sequence). The CDR3 is 15 amino acids. V shed 5 bases and J 2 bases; nucleotides not matched to a gene: 7. CDR3 nucleotide sequence: TGTGCCAGTAGTCCCCGCCGGACAGGGCAAGAGACCCAGTACTTC. As protein: CASSPRRTGQETQYF. Variable domain in full (rest from reference TRBV19 and TRBJ2-5): DGGITQSPKYLFRKEGQNVTLSCEQNLNHDAMYWYRQDPGQGLRLIYYSQIVNDFQKGDIAEGYSVSREKKESFPLTVTSAQKNPTAFYLCASSPRRTGQETQYFGPGTRLLVL.

In its sample, this clone is medium-sized. The chain combines TRBV28 with TRBJ2-7; a possible D gene is TRBD2 (5 bases). This CDR3 is 17 amino acids long. Between the trimmed V and J ends, which lost 5 bases and 7 bases, there was a span of 27 bases. CDR1 and CDR2 from the germline V gene are MDHEN and SYDVKM. This chain's CDR3 is CASSQTTPAGRYSEQYF. As DNA, the CDR3 is TGTGCCAGCAGTCAGACCACCCCCGCGGGCCGCTACAGTGAGCAGTACTTC.

The V and J genes are TRBV7-9 and TRBJ1-1; D remains ambiguous. The germline V and J ends were trimmed by 3 bases and 2 bases, with 4 bases remaining between them. This CDR3 comprises 12 residues. From germline, CDR1 is SEHNR and CDR2 FQNEAQ (reference sequence). The CDR3 DNA sequence: TGTGCCAGCAGCTTCGGTAACACTGAAGCTTTCTTT. It is translated as CASSFGNTEAFF.

This clone was found a few times. The chain employs TRBV6-5 and TRBJ1-3; D remains ambiguous. The CDR3 totals 15 residues. Germline V gives CDR1 MNHEY, CDR2 SVGAGI. The V and J ends lost 2 bases and 0 bases respectively, with 8 bases between them. The CDR3 protein is CASSYGQPSGNTIYF. CDR3 DNA: TGTGCCAGCAGTTACGGCCAGCCCTCTGGAAACACCATATATTTT.

This clone was counted a single time. The chain is built from TRBV27 and TRBJ2-7; D gene ambiguous. The V gene's germline CDR1 is MNHEY and CDR2 SMNVEV (reference sequence). V was pared by 3 bases and J by 3 bases, with 15 bases between. This CDR3 is built from 15 residues. In nucleotides, the CDR3 is TGTGCCAGCAGTTTTGAAGTGGGCAGGATCTACGAGCAGTACTTC. Translated: CASSFEVGRIYEQYF.